The rows below give T cell receptor beta chains drawn from one sample of a study of tumor-infiltrating lymphocytes in primary liver carcinoma. A single record per CDR3 protein comes from TCRdb applying MiXCR to the multiplex PCR reads. The sample records tens of thousands of distinct CDR3 sequences, 60% to 80% being singletons. Sample: liver tumor tissue from sampling region 4. The source of these receptors is a woman aged 25-40 years with primary liver carcinoma and hepatitis B virus infection. CDR3s include the opening cysteine and the closing phenylalanine or tryptophan. The order of the fields is J gene, V gene, CDR3 protein.

>TRBJ2-7|TRBV20-1
CSADRDRDSHDQYF
>TRBJ2-7|TRBV4-2
CPSSQEHLGQGGLREQYF
>TRBJ2-7|TRBV11-1
CASSLGYIRDQYF
>TRBJ2-7|TRBV4-1
CVSSLAESSYEQYF
>TRBJ2-2|TRBV11-1
CSSSRVLAGVSGDLFF
>TRBJ2-7|TRBV11-2
CASSFPGTDTYEQYF
>TRBJ2-2|TRBV14
CASIPGRNTGEPFF
>TRBJ2-1|TRBV10-3
CAITGVGTMNEQFF
>TRBJ1-1|TRBV11-1
CASSSTGTVNTEAFF
>TRBJ1-1|TRBV28
CASRDRVMNTEAFF
>TRBJ2-7|TRBV4-2
CASSQEHMGHGGPCEQYF
>TRBJ2-1|TRBV28
CATMTSAGGFNEQFF
>TRBJ2-6|TRBV6-6
CSSNLWGRSGANILTF
>TRBJ2-5|TRBV5-6
CASSSATGYETQYF
>TRBJ1-2|TRBV12-3/TRBV12-4
CASSLARGKGGYTF
>TRBJ1-4|TRBV4-2
CASSQDRKKLFF
>TRBJ2-3|TRBV5-4
CASRVDGHPPRTDTQYF
>TRBJ1-1|TRBV30
CAWREMGKPETFF
>TRBJ2-1|TRBV10-3
CAISHTATRDEHFF
>-|TRBV11-2
CASSSQGAEQFF
>TRBJ2-1|TRBV5-4
CASSLKTSGLYNEQFF
>TRBJ2-2|TRBV11-2
CTSSSQGAPDTGELFF
>TRBJ2-1|TRBV11-1
CASRTGTSGYNDQFF
>TRBJ2-1|TRBV29-1
CSIVGLLGYNEQLF
>TRBJ1-2|TRBV4-3
CASSAELEIYGYPF
>TRBJ2-3|TRBV5-4
CASSVDGHPPLADTQYF
>TRBJ2-1|TRBV7-9
CVSSRRYPYNEQFF
>TRBJ2-7|TRBV11-2
CASSLGVSGPYEQYF
>TRBJ2-1|TRBV20-1
CSARVRGAGEQFF
>TRBJ1-2|TRBV4-3
CASSHELEIYGYTF
>TRBJ2-3|TRBV7-8
CACSSLVSDTQHF
>TRBJ2-7|TRBV14
CASSQVAGTDYEQYF